This passage covers 5 T cell receptor beta chains from one sample sequenced in a study of molecular identifiers for immune sequencing clone quantification. TCRdb re-called the PCR reads through MiXCR, storing one row per CDR3 protein. The sample consists of about 510,000 distinct CDR3 sequences, roughly 26% of them appearing once. Sequenced: naive CD8+ T cells from blood, with Jurkat cell RNA spiked in. As to subset: FACS-sorted CD8+CD4-CCR7+CD45RA+ naive T cells. Receptors originate from a human donor in good health. Some libraries in this study had Jurkat cell RNA spiked in.

About this clonotype itself: A read error may produce the germline difference seen at one junction end. CDR3 region: CASGGSYNAQFF. DNA for the CDR3: TGTGCCAGCGGGGGCTCCTACAATGCGCAGTTCTTC. This chain links TRBV6-2 or TRBV6-3 with TRBJ2-1; D is possibly TRBD1 (6 bases). This CDR3 spans 12 amino acids. The germline gives CDR1 MNHEY, CDR2 SVGEGT.

A note on this clonotype: The conserved final phenylalanine or tryptophan is absent from the CDR3, which likely points to a read error. V gene TRBV15 combines with J gene TRBJ1-4; D gene uncertain. Trimming removed 5 bases from V and 4 bases from J, with 8 bases in between. This CDR3 region has 13 residues. Germline assignment: CDR1 LNHNV and CDR2 YYDKDF (reference sequence). The CDR3 loop is CATSGRSNEKLFI. CDR3 sequence (DNA): TGTGCCACCAGCGGACGGAGTAATGAAAAACTGTTTATT.

There are many counts of this clonotype. The chain carries TRBV30 and TRBJ1-1, with D hard to call. Germline values: CDR1 GTSNPN, CDR2 SVGIG (reference sequence). The CDR3 is made up of 14 amino acids. V was shortened by 0 bases and J by 3 bases, with 11 bases between the two germline ends. The CDR3, as DNA: TGTGCCTGGAGTGTAGCAGGATTGGACACTGAAGCTTTCTTT. Translation: CAWSVAGLDTEAFF.

In this sample, this clonotype turned up many times. The chain uses TRBV29-1 and TRBJ2-1; perhaps D is TRBD1 or TRBD2 (7 bases each). This CDR3 is 19 amino acids long. The V gene lost 1 base and the J gene lost 5 bases, with 27 bases spanning the gap. Germline V gene lookup returns CDR1 SQVTM and CDR2 ANQGSEA. This CDR3 reads CSVEGVPTGRSGDNNEQFF. The CDR3 DNA reads as TGCAGCGTTGAAGGGGTCCCGACAGGGCGCAGCGGGGATAACAATGAGCAGTTCTTC.

This clonotype was recorded a few times. The chain employs TRBV7-9 and TRBJ2-3, with D perhaps matching TRBD2 (5 bases). V shed 5 bases and J shed 0 bases, with 15 bases lying between them. Looked up from germline, CDR1 is SEHNR and CDR2 is FQNEAQ (reference sequence). This CDR3 contains 16 residues. Here the CDR3 reads CASSRVGDSSTDTQYF. The DNA for the CDR3 is TGTGCCAGCAGCCGAGTCGGGGATTCTAGCACAGATACGCAGTATTTT.